The 15 T cell receptor beta chains presented below share a single source sample, sequenced in a study of CD8 T cells in ankylosing spondylitis. Each CDR3 protein gets one entry after TCRdb re-called the 5' RACE reads with MiXCR. The sample has under 300,000 distinct CDR3 sequences; about 10% are singletons. The sequenced sample was blood, either unsorted or a sorted T cell fraction (not recorded which). All receptors derive from a male donor with ankylosing spondylitis or in good health (not recorded which).

This clonotype was found many times. This rearrangement joins TRBV15 to TRBJ2-1; D is ambiguous. V gave up 0 bases and J gave up 0 bases, with 12 bases separating them. Germline V gene data show CDR1 as LNHNV and CDR2 as YYDKDF (reference sequence). This CDR3 comprises 17 residues. The CDR3 loop reads CATSRDRVGFSYNEQFF. CDR3 in DNA: TGTGCCACCAGCAGAGATCGCGTGGGCTTCTCCTACAATGAGCAGTTCTTC.

The table lists this clonotype with many counts. This sequence joins TRBV12-3 or TRBV12-4 and TRBJ2-5; 12 nucleotides line up with TRBD1. The CDR3 loop spans 15 amino acids. V trimming: 6 bases; J trimming: 6 bases; junction bases outside the gene matches: 8. The CDR3 loop reads CASSTGTGGLKTQYF. CDR3 DNA sequence: TGTGCCAGCAGCACCGGGACAGGGGGCTTAAAGACCCAGTACTTC.

The chain recombines TRBV7-6 with TRBJ2-3; TRBD2 might be the D (6 bases). Trimming removed 4 bases from V and 5 bases from J, with 19 bases in between. The CDR3 loop spans 16 amino acids. CDR1 SGHVS and CDR2 FNYEAQ come from the germline V gene. CDR3 loop: CASSSAPAGRGDTQYF. The CDR3 bases are TGTGCCAGCAGCTCAGCCCCCGCGGGACGAGGAGATACGCAGTATTTT.

The sample holds many counts of this clonotype. The genes are TRBV20-1 and TRBJ2-7; D perhaps matches TRBD2 (5 bases). The CDR3 is made up of 15 amino acids. Deletions cut 1 base from V and 3 bases from J, with 16 bases between. The germline CDR1 and CDR2 sequences are DFQATT and SNEGSKA (reference sequence). CDR3: CSARGSGLGVYEQYF. The CDR3 coding sequence is TGCAGTGCTAGAGGTTCGGGATTAGGTGTCTACGAGCAGTACTTC.

This chain connects TRBV6-1 to TRBJ2-2; weak D call: TRBD1 (5 bases). CDR1 is MNHNS and CDR2 is SASEGT in the germline V gene. V shed 7 bases and J shed 4 bases, with 13 bases lying between them. The CDR3 has 14 residues. CDR3 sequence reads: CASTSGAPTGELFF. The CDR3 nucleotides are TGTGCCAGCACCTCTGGGGCTCCCACCGGGGAGCTGTTTTTT.

This clonotype was recorded many times. The gene calls are TRBV4-1 and TRBJ1-2; 8 bases align to TRBD1. This CDR3 is 15 amino acids long. Unmatched junction bases numbered 8, after V lost 1 base and J lost 7 bases. Germline assignment: CDR1 MGHRA and CDR2 YSYEKL. In DNA, the CDR3 is TGCGCCAGCAGCCAAGGGACAGGGAACTTCGGTGGCTACACCTTC. Translating it yields CASSQGTGNFGGYTF.

This clonotype was picked up a small number of times. The genes are TRBV7-2 and TRBJ2-4, with 8 nucleotides matching TRBD1. Trimming removed 5 bases from V and 1 base from J; junction bases left unmatched: 1. Germline lookup yields CDR1 SGHTA and CDR2 FQGNSA. The CDR3 spans 14 residues. The CDR3 loop is CASSRQGAKNIQYF. DNA for the CDR3: TGTGCCAGCAGCCGACAGGGGGCCAAAAACATTCAGTACTTC.

This clonotype has at least ten counts. V usage is TRBV15 and J usage is TRBJ1-1; D ambiguous. The germline gives CDR1 LNHNV, CDR2 YYDKDF (reference sequence). This CDR3 comprises 14 residues. Trimming left V 1 base short and J 5 bases short, with 11 bases between. This chain's CDR3 is CATSRGRVLTEAFF. In DNA, the CDR3 is TGTGCCACCAGCAGAGGTAGGGTTTTGACTGAAGCTTTCTTT.

This clonotype was counted ten times or more. The chain joins TRBV5-1 to TRBJ2-7; no firm D call. Trimming stripped 0 bases from V and 3 bases from J, with 7 bases between. This CDR3 region has 13 residues. Per germline, CDR1 SGHRS and CDR2 YFSETQ. DNA of the CDR3: TGCGCCAGCAGCTTGGGACAATTCTACGAGCAGTACTTC. This codes for CASSLGQFYEQYF.

This clonotype was seen repeatedly, ten times or more. This rearrangement joins TRBV5-1 to TRBJ2-1, with TRBD2 matching 7 bases. Per the germline V gene, CDR1 is SGHRS and CDR2 is YFSETQ. CDR3 length: 15 amino acids. The V segment lost 0 bases and the J segment 4 bases; nucleotides outside the gene matches: 4. As DNA, the CDR3 is TGCGCCAGCAGCTTGGACGGGGGGACTTACAATGAGCAGTTCTTC. As protein: CASSLDGGTYNEQFF.

This clonotype was seen many times. The genes are TRBV5-1 and TRBJ2-3, with 9 bases fitting TRBD2. This CDR3 comprises 16 residues. With V trimmed by 4 bases and J by 1 base, 7 bases remained unmatched. CDR1 and CDR2 from the germline V gene are SGHRS and YFSETQ. The CDR3 DNA is TGCGCCAGCAGCCTTGGACAGCGGGAGGGCACAGATACGCAGTATTTT. This codes for CASSLGQREGTDTQYF.

This clonotype was seen many times. CDR3 sequence reads: CASSRVIATYNEQFF. In DNA form, the CDR3 reads TGTGCCAGCAGCCGGGTAATAGCGACATACAATGAGCAGTTCTTC. The V call is TRBV7-2, the J call TRBJ2-1, with TRBD2 as a possible D gene (5 bases). There are 15 residues in the CDR3. In germline, CDR1 is SGHTA, CDR2 FQGNSA. V was pared by 5 bases and J by 4 bases, with 15 bases between. The full variable domain, completed using reference TRBV7-2 and TRBJ2-1, is GAGVSQSPSNKVTEKGKDVELRCDPISGHTALYWYRQSLGQGLEFLIYFQGNSAPDKSGLPSDRFSAERTGGSVSTLTIQRTQQEDSAVYLCASSRVIATYNEQFFGPGTRLTVL.

This clonotype has a count of ten or more. The rearrangement uses TRBV29-1 and TRBJ1-1; no definite D call. Germline values: CDR1 SQVTM, CDR2 ANQGSEA. This CDR3 is 11 amino acids long. V lost 6 bases, J lost 3 bases, and 8 bases lay in between. The CDR3 sequence: CSVAEHTEAFF. In DNA form, the CDR3 reads TGCAGCGTCGCAGAGCACACTGAAGCTTTCTTT.

Ten or more counts support this clonotype. The rearrangement links TRBV20-1 to TRBJ2-2; D could derive from TRBD1 or TRBD2 (7 bases each). Germline values: CDR1 DFQATT, CDR2 SNEGSKA (reference sequence). The V and J ends lost 6 bases and 2 bases respectively, with 13 bases between them. This CDR3 has 14 amino acids. The CDR3 is CSAKGGGNTGELFF. CDR3 bases: TGCAGTGCCAAGGGAGGGGGCAACACCGGGGAGCTGTTTTTT.

About this clonotype itself: The junction differs from germline at one of its ends, possibly a read error. This chain connects TRBV28 to TRBJ2-2, with TRBD2 matching 8 bases. The CDR3 contains 13 residues. Per the germline V gene, CDR1 is MDHEN and CDR2 is SYDVKM. Here the CDR3 reads CTSGGADTGELFF. Here the CDR3 DNA reads TGTACCAGCGGGGGCGCGGACACCGGGGAGCTGTTTTTT.